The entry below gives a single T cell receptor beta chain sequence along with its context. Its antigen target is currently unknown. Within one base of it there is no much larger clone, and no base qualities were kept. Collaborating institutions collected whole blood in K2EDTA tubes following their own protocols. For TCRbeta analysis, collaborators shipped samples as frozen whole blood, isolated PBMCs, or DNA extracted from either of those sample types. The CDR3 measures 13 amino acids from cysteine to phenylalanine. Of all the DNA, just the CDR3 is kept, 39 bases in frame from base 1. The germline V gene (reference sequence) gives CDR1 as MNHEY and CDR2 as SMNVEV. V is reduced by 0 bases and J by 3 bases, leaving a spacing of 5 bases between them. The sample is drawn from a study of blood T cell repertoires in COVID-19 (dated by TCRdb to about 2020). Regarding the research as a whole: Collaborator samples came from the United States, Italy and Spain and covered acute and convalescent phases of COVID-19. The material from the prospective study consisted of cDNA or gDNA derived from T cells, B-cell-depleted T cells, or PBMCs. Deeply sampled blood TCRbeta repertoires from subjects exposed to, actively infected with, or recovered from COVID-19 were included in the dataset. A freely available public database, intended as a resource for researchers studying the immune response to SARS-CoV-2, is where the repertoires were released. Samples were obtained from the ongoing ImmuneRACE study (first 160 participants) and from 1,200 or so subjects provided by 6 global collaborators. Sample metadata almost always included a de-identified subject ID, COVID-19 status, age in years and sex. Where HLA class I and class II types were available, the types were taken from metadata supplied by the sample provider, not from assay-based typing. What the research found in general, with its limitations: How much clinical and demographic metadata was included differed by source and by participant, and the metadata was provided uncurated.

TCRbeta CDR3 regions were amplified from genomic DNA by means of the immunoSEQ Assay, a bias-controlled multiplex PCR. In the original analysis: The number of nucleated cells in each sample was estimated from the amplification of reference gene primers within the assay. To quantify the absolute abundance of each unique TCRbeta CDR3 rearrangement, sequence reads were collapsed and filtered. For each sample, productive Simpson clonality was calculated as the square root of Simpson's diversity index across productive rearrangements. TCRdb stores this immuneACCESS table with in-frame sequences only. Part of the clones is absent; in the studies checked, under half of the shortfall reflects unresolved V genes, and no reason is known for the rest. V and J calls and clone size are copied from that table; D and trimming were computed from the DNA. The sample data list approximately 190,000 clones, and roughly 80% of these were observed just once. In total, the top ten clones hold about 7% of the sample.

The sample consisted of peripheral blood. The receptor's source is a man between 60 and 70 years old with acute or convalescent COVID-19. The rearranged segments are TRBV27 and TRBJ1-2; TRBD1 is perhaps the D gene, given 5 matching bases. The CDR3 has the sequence CASSLSQDYGYTF. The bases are TGTGCCAGCAGTTTATCACAGGACTATGGCTACACCTTC.